What follows are 13 T cell receptor beta chains derived from one specimen sequenced in a study of blood T cell repertoires in COVID-19. Clones were read by immunoSEQ multiplex PCR, and TCRdb kept only the in-frame ones, dropping some. The sample gives 150,000 to 200,000 clones, approximately 88% of which show up once; roughly 2.8% is in the top ten. The sequencing sample was made of peripheral blood. These receptors all come from a woman aged 60-75 years with acute or convalescent COVID-19.

DNA for the CDR3: TGTGCCAGCAGCTTAGCCTCTGGGGGCAAGGAAGGTGGCTACACCTTC. As protein: CASSLASGGKEGGYTF. This chain connects TRBV7-2 to TRBJ1-2; possible D gene TRBD1, 6 bases. The ends were cut back, 0 bases at V and 7 bases at J, with 18 bases in the middle. Per germline, CDR1 SGHTA and CDR2 FQGNSA. This CDR3 contains 16 residues.

J is TRBJ2-7 and V is TRBV28; maybe TRBD2 (6 bases). The germline V gene has CDR1 MDHEN and CDR2 SYDVKM. The CDR3 is 13 amino acids. V was pared by 7 bases and J by 1 base, with 11 bases between. Here the CDR3 DNA reads TGTGCCAGCACACCGGGGGATTCCTACGAGCAGTACTTC. Protein product: CASTPGDSYEQYF.

This clone was counted a single time. CDR3 protein: CASSPVGPGNEQFF. DNA of the CDR3: TGTGCCAGCAGCCCAGTGGGGCCGGGTAATGAGCAGTTCTTC. The chain is built from TRBV5-6 and TRBJ2-1; D might be TRBD1 (5 bases). CDR3 size: 14 residues. The ends were cut back, 4 bases at V and 7 bases at J, with 15 bases in the middle. Germline CDR1 SGHDT, CDR2 YYEEEE. The full variable domain, its missing parts supplied by reference TRBV5-6 and TRBJ2-1, is DAGVTQSPTHLIKTRGQQVTLRCSPKSGHDTVSWYQQALGQGPQFIFQYYEEEERQRGNFPDRFSGHQFPNYSSELNVNALLLGDSALYLCASSPVGPGNEQFFGPGTRLTVL.

The chain has TRBV5-6 and TRBJ1-5; 11 positions agree with TRBD1. This CDR3 contains 19 residues. The germline gives CDR1 SGHDT, CDR2 YYEEEE. Germline trimming cut 0 bases from V and 4 bases from J; bases unmatched to any gene: 12. The CDR3 region has the DNA TGTGCCAGCAGCTTGGCGCTGGACAGGGGGCGCATGAAGAATCAGCCCCAGCATTTT. This sequence encodes CASSLALDRGRMKNQPQHF.

The chain carries TRBV9 and TRBJ1-2; D perhaps matches TRBD1 (5 bases). Trimming shortened V by 4 bases and J by 1 base, and 17 bases separated the two germline ends. From germline, CDR1 is SGDLS and CDR2 YYNGEE. CDR3 length: 16 amino acids. CDR3 region: CASSPRQGLNNYGYTF. Here the CDR3 DNA reads TGTGCCAGCAGCCCCCGGCAGGGACTAAATAACTATGGCTACACCTTC. The variable domain in full, completed from reference TRBV9 and TRBJ1-2, reads DSGVTQTPKHLITATGQRVTLRCSPRSGDLSVYWYQQSLDQGLQFLIQYYNGEERAKGNILERFSAQQFPDLHSELNLSSLELGDSALYFCASSPRQGLNNYGYTFGSGTRLTVV.

The chain couples TRBV28 to TRBJ2-5; 9 positions agree with TRBD2. The CDR3 is 13 residues long. Germline V gene data show CDR1 as MDHEN and CDR2 as SYDVKM. V lost 5 bases to trimming and J lost 5 bases; unmatched junction nucleotides: 3. CDR3 bases: TGTGCCAGCAGTAGCGGGGGGACTGAGACCCAGTACTTC. It translates to CASSSGGTETQYF.

This clone was seen just once. V and J are TRBV5-4 and TRBJ1-1; TRBD1 matches at 9 bases. CDR3 size: 14 residues. V shed 0 bases, J shed 5 bases, and the junction held 2 bases outside the gene matches. CDR1 is SGHNT, CDR2 YYREEE, per germline (reference sequence). The CDR3 reads CASSLEGTGTEAFF. CDR3 nucleotide sequence: TGTGCCAGCAGCTTGGAGGGGACAGGGACTGAAGCTTTCTTT.

This clone was seen a single time. The chain carries TRBV5-1 and TRBJ2-7; D remains unclear. Trimming shortened V by 0 bases and J by 2 bases, and 9 bases separated the two germline ends. This CDR3 has 14 residues. The germline gives CDR1 SGHRS, CDR2 YFSETQ. The DNA for the CDR3 is TGCGCCAGCAGCTTGGCGGTCAATACCTACGAGCAGTACTTC. It specifies CASSLAVNTYEQYF.

The V gene is TRBV19, the J gene TRBJ1-5; possible D gene TRBD1, 5 bases. The CDR3 extends over 14 amino acids. CDR1 LNHDA and CDR2 SQIVND come from the germline V gene (reference sequence). The V end was cut by 4 bases, the J end by 4 bases, with 11 bases between. CDR3 amino acids: CASSTPRANQPQHF. The CDR3 DNA is TGTGCCAGTAGTACCCCCAGGGCGAATCAGCCCCAGCATTTT.

The gene calls are TRBV5-8 and TRBJ1-5, with D unclear. The CDR3 totals 15 residues. V lost 3 bases and J lost 7, with 17 bases in between. Germline V gives CDR1 SGHTS, CDR2 YDEGEE. CDR3: CASSWRLGGSQPQHF. The CDR3 nucleotides are TGTGCCAGCAGCTGGCGACTAGGAGGGAGCCAGCCCCAGCATTTT.

J is TRBJ2-5 and V is TRBV9; tentative D call: TRBD2 (6 bases). CDR1 and CDR2 (germline): SGDLS, YYNGEE. Between the trimmed V and J ends, which lost 2 bases and 2 bases, there was a span of 7 bases. This CDR3 has 13 residues. This CDR3 is CASSVGLQETQYF. CDR3 sequence (DNA): TGTGCCAGCAGCGTGGGACTTCAAGAGACCCAGTACTTC. Filled out from reference TRBV9 and TRBJ2-5, the complete variable domain reads DSGVTQTPKHLITATGQRVTLRCSPRSGDLSVYWYQQSLDQGLQFLIQYYNGEERAKGNILERFSAQQFPDLHSELNLSSLELGDSALYFCASSVGLQETQYFGPGTRLLVL.

The V call is TRBV7-3, the J call TRBJ1-1; D is ambiguous. Trimming shortened V by 7 bases and J by 7 bases, and 10 bases separated the two germline ends. The CDR3 covers 11 residues. Germline CDR1 reads SGHTA; CDR2 reads FQGTGA. CDR3 DNA sequence: TGTGCCAGCATTCGAAGAGTTGAAGCTTTCTTT. It encodes CASIRRVEAFF. The variable domain in full, with the rest retrieved from reference TRBV7-3 and TRBJ1-1, is GAGVSQTPSNKVTEKGKYVELRCDPISGHTALYWYRQSLGQGPEFLIYFQGTGAADDSGLPNDRFFAVRPEGSVSTLKIQRTERGDSAVYLCASIRRVEAFFGQGTRLTVV.

The rearrangement joins TRBV28 to TRBJ1-2, with 7 bases lining up with TRBD1. Trimming took 6 bases from V and 2 from J; bases not matched to a gene: 6. The CDR3 runs 14 residues. The germline gives CDR1 MDHEN, CDR2 SYDVKM. CDR3 sequence (DNA): TGTGCCAGCAGGCGAGGGGGCAACAACTATGGCTACACCTTC. It codes for CASRRGGNNYGYTF.